A single sample gave rise to the 29 T cell receptor beta chains below, sequenced in a study of T cells after yellow fever vaccination. TCRdb re-called the 5' RACE reads with MiXCR, one entry per CDR3 protein. The sample lists about 150,000 distinct CDR3 sequences, 5.5% to 7.5% occurring once. This specimen was CD4+ T cells sorted from PBMCs, taken on the day of the first yellow fever vaccination. The source is a man between 18 and 29 years old who received the YFV17D yellow fever vaccine.

There are a few counts of this clonotype. The rearrangement uses TRBV6-6 and TRBJ1-1; D ambiguous. Trimming left V 6 bases short and J 6 bases short, with 8 bases between. The CDR3 extends over 11 amino acids. CDR1 is MNHNY, CDR2 SVGAGI, per germline (reference sequence). Here the CDR3 DNA reads TGTGCCAGCAGCTTTGACGCTGAAGCTTTCTTT. Its protein is CASSFDAEAFF.

The genes are TRBV12-3 or TRBV12-4 and TRBJ1-6; D is possibly TRBD1 (6 bases). The V and J ends lost 6 bases and 11 bases respectively, with 17 bases between them. This CDR3 region has 14 residues. The CDR3 nucleotides are TGTGCCAGCAGCCCTGAGACAGGCCTAACACCCCTCCACTTT. It codes for CASSPETGLTPLHF.

This clonotype has a count of ten or more. The V gene is TRBV7-2, the J gene TRBJ2-2; no firm D call. Germline V gene sequence: CDR1 SGHTA, CDR2 FQGNSA. The germline V and J ends were trimmed by 1 base and 0 bases, with 9 bases remaining between them. This CDR3 has 16 amino acids. In DNA, the CDR3 is TGTGCCAGCAGCTTAGAGGGTGGACCGAACACCGGGGAGCTGTTTTTT. It specifies CASSLEGGPNTGELFF.

There are a few counts of this clonotype. The chain recombines TRBV6-5 with TRBJ1-2; 12 bases map to TRBD1. J gave up 7 bases and V 6 bases, and 9 bases lay outside the gene matches. Germline V lookup: CDR1 MNHEY, CDR2 SVGAGI. CDR3 size: 15 residues. The CDR3 nucleotides read TGTGCCAGCAGCCATCGAGGGACAGGGGGCGGTGGCTACACCTTC. Protein: CASSHRGTGGGGYTF.

Ten or more counts support this clonotype. The chain uses TRBV9 and TRBJ2-1; the match to TRBD1 covers 10 bases. The V and J ends lost 3 bases and 8 bases, in that order; junction bases with no gene match: 5. CDR1 is SGDLS and CDR2 is YYNGEE in the germline V gene. The CDR3 sequence is 14 residues long. This chain's CDR3 is CASSARTGGDEQFF. The CDR3 region has the DNA TGTGCCAGCAGCGCCCGGACAGGGGGGGATGAGCAGTTCTTC.

This clonotype appeared many times. The CDR3 protein is CASSSMDRGHGYTF. The CDR3 coding sequence is TGTGCCAGCAGTTCAATGGACAGGGGGCATGGCTACACCTTC. The gene calls are TRBV12-3 or TRBV12-4 and TRBJ1-2, with 11 bases matching TRBD1. V trimming: 4 bases; J trimming: 6 bases; junction bases outside the gene matches: 4. The CDR3 length is 14 residues.

In its sample, this clonotype was seen a few times. The chain links TRBV14 to TRBJ2-1, with D possibly matching TRBD2 (5 bases). Between the trimmed V and J ends, which lost 2 bases and 2 bases, there was a span of 13 bases. Germline V CDR1 and CDR2: SGHDN, FVKESK. CDR3 size: 16 residues. The CDR3 sequence: CASSQKAGVAYNEQFF. The CDR3 coding sequence is TGTGCCAGCAGCCAAAAAGCCGGGGTGGCCTACAATGAGCAGTTCTTC.

This clonotype was observed many times. The V call is TRBV6-5, the J call TRBJ2-5, with 14 bases fitting TRBD2. Germline V gene data show CDR1 as MNHEY and CDR2 as SVGAGI. The CDR3 spans 15 residues. J gave up 1 base and V 6 bases, and 1 base lay outside the gene matches. This CDR3 is CASSGLAGGQETQYF. In nucleotides, the CDR3 is TGTGCCAGCAGCGGACTAGCGGGGGGCCAAGAGACCCAGTACTTC.

Comment on this clonotype: A much bigger clone sits one base away, suggesting this may be a read error. V usage is TRBV7-2 and J usage is TRBJ1-2; D may be TRBD1 (5 bases). Germline V gene sequence: CDR1 SGHTA, CDR2 FQGNSA. Trimming stripped 3 bases from V and 2 bases from J, with 13 bases between. The CDR3 runs to 15 residues. The CDR3 reads CASSFVYPGNYGYTF. DNA of the CDR3: TGTGCCAGCAGCTTCGTCTATCCAGGGAACTATGGCTACACCTTC.

This clonotype was picked up a small number of times. Possible read error: a much larger clone is one base away. The chain is built from TRBV18 and TRBJ1-1; D gene ambiguous. This CDR3 has 12 amino acids. The V gene lost 2 bases and the J gene lost 1 base, with 2 bases spanning the gap. The germline gives CDR1 KGHSH, CDR2 LQKENI. This CDR3 is CASSPANTEAFF. For the CDR3, the DNA is TGTGCCAGCTCACCAGCGAACACTGAAGCTTTCTTT.

The rearrangement joins TRBV29-1 to TRBJ1-5; 10 nucleotides align to TRBD1. The junction had 3 bases not matched to a gene; V was cut back by 4 bases and J by 6 bases. This CDR3 has 13 residues. Germline V gene data show CDR1 as SQVTM and CDR2 as ANQGSEA. The CDR3 bases are TGCAGCGTTGGGGGACAGGGGACTCAGCCCCAGCATTTT. The encoded protein is CSVGGQGTQPQHF.

This clonotype was observed many times. The chain recombines TRBV10-2 with TRBJ1-3, with 8 bases matching TRBD1. The CDR3 consists of 14 residues. The V and J ends lost 6 bases and 3 bases, in that order; junction bases with no gene match: 4. Per germline, CDR1 WSHSY and CDR2 SAAADI. The CDR3 spells CASSRGLDGNTIYF. The CDR3 region has the DNA TGCGCCAGCAGCAGGGGGCTGGATGGAAACACCATATATTTT.

Many counts were recorded for this clonotype. The chain combines TRBV5-6 with TRBJ1-6; D gene unclear. CDR3 length equals 13 residues. In germline, CDR1 is SGHDT, CDR2 YYEEEE. Trimming removed 2 bases from V and 6 bases from J, with 6 bases in between. The CDR3 DNA reads TGTGCCAGCAGCTTTTCGTCTAATTCACCCCTCCACTTT. This encodes CASSFSSNSPLHF.

The table lists this clonotype with many counts. J is TRBJ1-2 and V is TRBV20-1; weak D call: TRBD1 (5 bases). Trimming took 5 bases from V and 0 from J, leaving 10 bases between them. The germline V gene encodes CDR1 DFQATT and CDR2 SNEGSKA (reference sequence). CDR3 length: 13 residues. This CDR3 reads CSAPPGPNYGYTF. The CDR3 DNA reads as TGCAGTGCTCCGCCGGGGCCTAACTATGGCTACACCTTC.

This chain connects TRBV7-9 to TRBJ1-4; possibly TRBD1 for D (6 bases). V was clipped by 5 bases and J by 3 bases, with 19 bases between them. The germline V gene has CDR1 SEHNR and CDR2 FQNEAQ (reference sequence). The CDR3 spans 17 residues. The CDR3 sequence is CASSGMTGRLANEKLFF. CDR3 coding DNA: TGTGCCAGCAGCGGTATGACAGGAAGGCTAGCTAATGAAAAACTGTTTTTT.

This clonotype showed up many times. The chain joins TRBV7-3 to TRBJ2-3; D remains unclear. CDR3 length equals 12 residues. Trimming cost V 5 bases and J 2 bases, with 5 bases left between them. CDR1 and CDR2 from the germline V gene are SGHTA and FQGTGA. The CDR3 region has the DNA TGTGCCAGCAGCGCCGACACAGATACGCAGTATTTT. Its protein is CASSADTDTQYF. Complete variable domain (other parts from reference TRBV7-3 and TRBJ2-3): GAGVSQTPSNKVTEKGKYVELRCDPISGHTALYWYRQSLGQGPEFLIYFQGTGAADDSGLPNDRFFAVRPEGSVSTLKIQRTERGDSAVYLCASSADTDTQYFGPGTRLTVL.

J is TRBJ1-6 and V is TRBV12-3 or TRBV12-4; no reliable D call. Between the trimmed V and J ends, which lost 2 bases and 9 bases, there was a span of 11 bases. The CDR3 extends over 14 amino acids. The CDR3 DNA reads TGTGCCAGCAGTTTACACGAACGGAGTTCACCCCTCCACTTT. Protein sequence: CASSLHERSSPLHF.

The chain carries TRBV5-6 and TRBJ2-3, with 9 nucleotides matching TRBD2. V dropped 2 bases and J dropped 2; count of bases not matched to a gene: 6. The CDR3 has 16 residues. Per the germline V gene, CDR1 is SGHDT and CDR2 is YYEEEE. The CDR3, as DNA: TGTGCCAGCAGCTTCTCGGTAGCGGGGGACACAGATACGCAGTATTTT. Its translation: CASSFSVAGDTDTQYF.

This chain joins TRBV12-3 or TRBV12-4 and TRBJ1-1; 9 positions agree with TRBD1. V was clipped by 5 bases and J by 1 base; unmatched bases: 2. The CDR3 is 14 residues long. The CDR3 is CASSGGQGNTEAFF. The CDR3, as DNA: TGTGCCAGCAGTGGGGGACAGGGGAACACTGAAGCTTTCTTT.

This clonotype was seen at least ten times. V is TRBV5-1 and J is TRBJ2-7; TRBD1 matches 8 bases. The germline V gene has CDR1 SGHRS and CDR2 YFSETQ. There are 14 residues in the CDR3. The V segment lost 7 bases and the J segment 5 bases; nucleotides outside the gene matches: 11. CDR3 sequence: CASGSDRGFDEQYF. The CDR3 DNA follows: TGCGCCAGCGGATCCGACAGGGGATTCGACGAGCAGTACTTC.

This clonotype was found a few times. CDR3 loop: CASSYRDGNTGELFF. CDR3 sequence (DNA): TGTGCCAGCAGCTACCGGGACGGGAACACCGGGGAGCTGTTTTTT. The chain has TRBV5-8 and TRBJ2-2; D is tentatively TRBD1 or TRBD2 (5 bases each). Germline V gene sequence: CDR1 SGHTS, CDR2 YDEGEE. V shed 3 bases and J shed 1 base, with 10 bases lying between them. CDR3 length equals 15 residues.

This clonotype was seen a few times. The chain combines TRBV7-8 with TRBJ1-2; D perhaps matches TRBD1 (6 bases). Germline lookup yields CDR1 SGHVS and CDR2 FQNEAQ. V lost 1 base and J 7 bases, leaving 10 bases between the germline ends. CDR3 length equals 13 residues. CDR3 region: CASSLGDRPGYTF. The CDR3 coding sequence is TGTGCCAGCAGCTTAGGAGACAGGCCTGGCTACACCTTC.

This clonotype has ten or more counts. This chain links TRBV5-6 with TRBJ2-1; 8 bases line up with TRBD1. The CDR3 is 15 residues long. CDR1 is SGHDT and CDR2 is YYEEEE in the germline V gene. The V and J ends lost 0 bases and 2 bases, in that order; junction bases with no gene match: 1. CDR3 amino acids: CASSLATGAYNEQFF. In DNA form, the CDR3 reads TGTGCCAGCAGCTTGGCGACAGGGGCCTACAATGAGCAGTTCTTC.

This rearrangement joins TRBV14 to TRBJ2-2; D is perhaps TRBD1 (6 bases). The CDR3 contains 16 residues. V lost 1 base and J 4 bases, leaving 13 bases between the germline ends. Germline V gives CDR1 SGHDN, CDR2 FVKESK. The DNA for the CDR3 is TGTGCCAGCAGCCAAGCCTGGGGGCTAGTCACCGGGGAGCTGTTTTTT. As protein: CASSQAWGLVTGELFF.

This clonotype has just a few counts. CDR3 in amino acids: CASSRSEGLAGETQYF. DNA of the CDR3: TGTGCCAGCAGCCGAAGTGAGGGACTAGCGGGGGAGACCCAGTACTTC. V usage is TRBV7-2 and J usage is TRBJ2-5; 13 bases map to TRBD2. Germline V gene lookup returns CDR1 SGHTA and CDR2 FQGNSA. This CDR3 has 16 residues. Trimming cost V 5 bases and J 5 bases; bases outside gene matches: 8.

In its sample, this clonotype was seen many times. The chain recombines TRBV9 with TRBJ2-3; D is ambiguous. Germline-derived CDR1 and CDR2 are SGDLS and YYNGEE. V shed 7 bases and J shed 0 bases, with 15 bases lying between them. The CDR3 length is 15 residues. CDR3 protein: CASSSRRGSTDTQYF. In nucleotides, the CDR3 is TGTGCCAGCTCCTCAAGACGCGGAAGCACAGATACGCAGTATTTT.

About this clonotype: Sequence at one end of the junction differs from germline and may be a read error. The V gene is TRBV20-1, the J gene TRBJ2-7, with D perhaps TRBD2 (7 bases). Germline CDR1 DFQATT, CDR2 SNEGSKA (reference sequence). The CDR3 loop spans 12 amino acids. In DNA, the CDR3 is TGCAGTGCTCACCCTACACAGGGAGGGGGGGCTTTC. This translates into CSAHPTQGGGAF.

This clonotype has ten or more counts. This chain connects TRBV5-1 to TRBJ2-7; D is uncertain. Deletions cut 4 bases from V and 3 bases from J, with 8 bases between. The CDR3 consists of 12 residues. CDR1 is SGHRS, CDR2 YFSETQ, per germline. CDR3 DNA sequence: TGCGCCAGCAGCCGGGTTTTCTACGAGCAGTACGTC. Translation: CASSRVFYEQYV.

The rearrangement joins TRBV6-2 or TRBV6-3 to TRBJ1-1; TRBD1 aligns across 9 bases. The CDR3 is 16 residues long. J gave up 10 bases and V 0 bases, and 12 bases lay outside the gene matches. Per the germline V gene, CDR1 is MNHEY and CDR2 is SVGEGT. The DNA of the CDR3 is TGTGCCAGCAGTTACTCCTTCCGCCGGGACAGGGAACCAGCTTTCTTT. It is translated as CASSYSFRRDREPAFF.